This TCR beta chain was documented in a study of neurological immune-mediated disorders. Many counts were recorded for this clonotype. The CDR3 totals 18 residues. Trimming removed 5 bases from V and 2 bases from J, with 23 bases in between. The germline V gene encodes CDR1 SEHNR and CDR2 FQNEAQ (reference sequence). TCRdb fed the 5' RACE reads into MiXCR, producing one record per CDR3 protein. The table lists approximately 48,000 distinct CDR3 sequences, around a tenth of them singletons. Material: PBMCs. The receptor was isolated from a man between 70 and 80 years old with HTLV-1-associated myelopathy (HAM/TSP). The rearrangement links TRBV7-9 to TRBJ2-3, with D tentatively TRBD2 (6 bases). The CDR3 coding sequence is TGTGCCAGCAGCCCCGGGGCGGGCGGGATCGTTAACACAGATACGCAGTATTTT. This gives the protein CASSPGAGGIVNTDTQYF.